These 25 T cell receptor beta chains originate from one sample sequenced in a study of blood T cell repertoires in COVID-19. Libraries were prepared by immunoSEQ multiplex PCR; TCRdb keeps only in-frame clonotypes and omits some of them. Counted here are about 220,000 clones, 65% to 90% occurring once; the ten biggest clones make up about 5%. The sequenced sample consisted of peripheral blood. These receptors originate from a human donor in a cohort sampled during active COVID-19.

The chain employs TRBV6-5 and TRBJ2-5; TRBD1 is a possible D gene (5 bases). The V gene's germline CDR1 is MNHEY and CDR2 SVGAGI. The CDR3 consists of 13 residues. V dropped 7 bases and J dropped 5 bases, with 14 bases sitting between them. The CDR3: CASTQGSLETQYF. The DNA of the CDR3 is TGTGCCAGCACCCAGGGCTCTCTGGAGACCCAGTACTTC.

The CDR3 coding sequence is TGTGCCAGCAGCTTAGCTAGCGGGAGGTTCTCCTACGAGCAGTACTTC. Translated, it gives CASSLASGRFSYEQYF. The chain has TRBV11-2 and TRBJ2-7; 11 positions match TRBD2. CDR1 is SGHAT and CDR2 is FQNNGV in the germline V gene. Germline trimming cut 1 base from V and 0 bases from J; bases unmatched to any gene: 2. The CDR3 has 16 amino acids. Combining the CDR3 with reference TRBV11-2 and TRBJ2-7 gives the whole variable domain EAGVAQSPRYKIIEKRQSVAFWCNPISGHATLYWYQQILGQGPKLLIQFQNNGVVDDSQLPKDRFSAERLKGVDSTLKIQPAKLEDSAVYLCASSLASGRFSYEQYFGPGTRLTVT.

V is TRBV5-1 and J is TRBJ2-7; weak D call: TRBD1 (6 bases). CDR1 is SGHRS and CDR2 is YFSETQ in the germline V gene. V was clipped by 4 bases and J by 3 bases, with 14 bases between them. This CDR3 contains 14 residues. CDR3 bases: TGCGCCAGCAGCCCCCTGGGACACCTCTACGAGCAGTACTTC. It specifies CASSPLGHLYEQYF.

The chain combines TRBV5-1 with TRBJ1-2, with a possible D match to TRBD1 (5 bases). The CDR3 covers 13 residues. V was trimmed by 0 bases and J by 8 bases, leaving 11 bases between them. Germline values: CDR1 SGHRS, CDR2 YFSETQ. CDR3 in amino acids: CASSLEGLSGYTF. The DNA for the CDR3 is TGCGCCAGCAGCTTGGAGGGGTTGAGCGGCTACACCTTC. The complete variable domain, with remaining parts taken from reference TRBV5-1 and TRBJ1-2, reads KAGVTQTPRYLIKTRGQQVTLSCSPISGHRSVSWYQQTPGQGLQFLFEYFSETQRNKGNFPGRFSGRQFSNSRSEMNVSTLELGDSALYLCASSLEGLSGYTFGSGTRLTVV.

The V call is TRBV19, the J call TRBJ2-7; 7 bases map to TRBD1. Germline loops: CDR1 LNHDA, CDR2 SQIVND (reference sequence). The CDR3 has 15 amino acids. Trimming removed 4 bases from V and 2 bases from J; junction bases left unmatched: 8. For the CDR3, the DNA is TGTGCCAGTAGTACACGAACAGGGGACCCCTACGAGCAGTACTTC. Protein sequence: CASSTRTGDPYEQYF.

This clone was seen a few times. This rearrangement joins TRBV24-1 to TRBJ1-5; D is possibly TRBD1 (5 bases). In germline, CDR1 is KGHDR, CDR2 SFDVKD. Trimming left V 5 bases short and J 6 bases short, with 10 bases between. This CDR3 has 13 amino acids. This CDR3 reads CATSGQGTQPQHF. Here the CDR3 DNA reads TGTGCCACCAGTGGCCAGGGCACTCAGCCCCAGCATTTT.

The J gene is TRBJ1-6, the V gene TRBV5-1, with D unclear. Trimming shortened V by 0 bases and J by 7 bases, and 14 bases separated the two germline ends. From germline, CDR1 is SGHRS and CDR2 YFSETQ. The CDR3 has 16 residues. CDR3 sequence (DNA): TGCGCCAGCAGCTTGGGGCGGAGCCGTCGGAATTCACCCCTCCACTTT. It translates to CASSLGRSRRNSPLHF.

The chain has TRBV19 and TRBJ2-7; TRBD2 matches at 10 bases. From germline, CDR1 is LNHDA and CDR2 SQIVND (reference sequence). The CDR3 is 15 amino acids. V trimming: 5 bases; J trimming: 7 bases; junction bases outside the gene matches: 11. The CDR3 nucleotides read TGTGCCAGTAGTTTTGGACTAGCGGACACCTGGGAGCAGTACTTC. This translates into CASSFGLADTWEQYF.

The V gene is TRBV5-1, the J gene TRBJ1-3, with D perhaps TRBD1 (6 bases). Looked up from germline, CDR1 is SGHRS and CDR2 is YFSETQ. V was shortened by 0 bases and J by 2 bases, with 9 bases between the two germline ends. The CDR3 extends over 15 amino acids. Here the CDR3 reads CASSLGTATGNTIYF. CDR3 nucleotide sequence: TGCGCCAGCAGCTTGGGGACAGCGACTGGAAACACCATATATTTT.

The chain joins TRBV15 to TRBJ1-1; the D gene is possibly TRBD1 (6 bases). Deletions cut 0 bases from V and 6 bases from J, with 14 bases between. The CDR3 is made up of 15 amino acids. Germline loops: CDR1 LNHNV, CDR2 YYDKDF (reference sequence). The CDR3 sequence: CATSRDRTGKAEAFF. CDR3 nucleotides: TGTGCCACCAGCAGAGATCGAACAGGGAAGGCTGAAGCTTTCTTT. The whole variable domain, filled in from reference TRBV15 and TRBJ1-1, reads DAMVIQNPRYQVTQFGKPVTLSCSQTLNHNVMYWYQQKSSQAPKLLFHYYDKDFNNEADTPDNFQSRRPNTSFCFLDIRSPGLGDTAMYLCATSRDRTGKAEAFFGQGTRLTVV.

The chain employs TRBV24-1 and TRBJ2-3; 9 nucleotides align to TRBD2. The CDR3 sequence is 15 residues long. V was pared by 9 bases and J by 2 bases, with 8 bases of the junction left unmatched. The germline V gene has CDR1 KGHDR and CDR2 SFDVKD. The CDR3 region is CATGGREGFTDTQYF. As DNA, the CDR3 is TGTGCCACCGGTGGGCGGGAGGGCTTCACAGATACGCAGTATTTT.

The V and J genes are TRBV5-4 and TRBJ2-3, with 9 bases lining up with TRBD2. J was trimmed by 0 bases and V by 6 bases; bases with no gene match: 2. The CDR3 loop spans 14 amino acids. CDR1 and CDR2 (germline): SGHNT, YYREEE (reference sequence). The CDR3 DNA reads TGTGCCAGCATGCTAGCGGGGAGCACAGATACGCAGTATTTT. Translation: CASMLAGSTDTQYF.

V and J are TRBV7-2 and TRBJ1-2; D might be TRBD1 (5 bases). This CDR3 is 15 amino acids long. V gave up 5 bases and J gave up 1 base, with 14 bases separating them. Germline-derived CDR1 and CDR2 are SGHTA and FQGNSA. The CDR3 sequence: CASSLQGHSNYGYTF. The CDR3 bases are TGTGCCAGCAGCCTCCAGGGCCACAGTAACTATGGCTACACCTTC. Together with reference TRBV7-2 and TRBJ1-2, the CDR3 gives the full variable domain: GAGVSQSPSNKVTEKGKDVELRCDPISGHTALYWYRQSLGQGLEFLIYFQGNSAPDKSGLPSDRFSAERTGGSVSTLTIQRTQQEDSAVYLCASSLQGHSNYGYTFGSGTRLTVV.

The rearrangement links TRBV10-3 to TRBJ2-7, with TRBD2 as a possible D gene (6 bases). Trimming cost V 3 bases and J 4 bases, with 16 bases left between them. This CDR3 spans 15 amino acids. The V gene's germline CDR1 is ENHRY and CDR2 SYGVKD. This CDR3 reads CAISDPGMEGYEQYF. CDR3 nucleotides: TGTGCCATCAGTGATCCAGGGATGGAGGGTTACGAGCAGTACTTC.

J is TRBJ2-4 and V is TRBV5-6; D remains unclear. V gave up 1 base and J gave up 3 bases, with 20 bases separating them. Looked up from germline, CDR1 is SGHDT and CDR2 is YYEEEE. The CDR3 runs 18 residues. The CDR3 DNA follows: TGTGCCAGCAGCTTGCGTTACACGGAAACCTCAGGCAAAAACATTCAGTACTTC. Its protein product is CASSLRYTETSGKNIQYF.

Only a few counts were recorded for this clone. The chain joins TRBV4-3 to TRBJ1-2; 7 bases fit TRBD1. The V and J ends lost 4 bases and 2 bases, in that order; junction bases with no gene match: 1. CDR1 LGHNA and CDR2 YSLEER come from the germline V gene. The CDR3 covers 13 residues. CDR3 sequence: CASSPQGNYGYTF. CDR3 bases: TGCGCCAGCAGCCCACAGGGGAACTATGGCTACACCTTC.

Note on this clone: This CDR3 is also generated by other DNA sequences in the sample. The rearrangement joins TRBV25-1 to TRBJ1-2; D not certain. This CDR3 contains 17 residues. Looked up from germline, CDR1 is MGHDK and CDR2 is SYGVNS. CDR3 nucleotides: TGTGCTAGGACGGGGTACATTGGGGTTTTTGACGAATGGGGCTACACCTTC. Translated: CARTGYIGVFDEWGYTF.

V usage is TRBV5-1 and J usage is TRBJ2-7, with D perhaps TRBD2 (5 bases). The CDR3 has 13 residues. Germline assignment: CDR1 SGHRS and CDR2 YFSETQ. V was pared by 7 bases and J by 1 base, with 12 bases between. The CDR3 sequence: CASATGNSYEQYF. CDR3 nucleotide sequence: TGCGCCAGCGCGACGGGAAATTCCTACGAGCAGTACTTC. Full variable domain (remainder filled in from reference TRBV5-1 and TRBJ2-7): KAGVTQTPRYLIKTRGQQVTLSCSPISGHRSVSWYQQTPGQGLQFLFEYFSETQRNKGNFPGRFSGRQFSNSRSEMNVSTLELGDSALYLCASATGNSYEQYFGPGTRLTVT.

This chain uses TRBV11-2 with TRBJ2-7; perhaps TRBD1 as D (6 bases). The CDR3 consists of 18 residues. V was shortened by 5 bases and J by 2 bases, with 25 bases between the two germline ends. Germline V gene data show CDR1 as SGHAT and CDR2 as FQNNGV. CDR3: CASSPGRTRDTGPYEQYF. In nucleotides, the CDR3 is TGTGCCAGCAGCCCGGGACGAACCAGGGACACTGGGCCCTACGAGCAGTACTTC.

V and J are TRBV30 and TRBJ2-1; TRBD2 agrees at 16 bases. Germline-derived CDR1 and CDR2 are GTSNPN and SVGIG (reference sequence). CDR3 length: 21 amino acids. V lost 1 base, J lost 0 bases, and 12 bases stayed unmatched. The CDR3 is CAWSASAGTSGRVSSYNEQFF. CDR3 nucleotide sequence: TGTGCCTGGAGTGCCTCTGCCGGGACTAGCGGGAGGGTGAGCTCCTACAATGAGCAGTTCTTC.

The CDR3 reads CASRTGYEQFF. In nucleotides, the CDR3 is TGTGCCAGCCGAACAGGATATGAGCAGTTCTTC. V usage is TRBV19 and J usage is TRBJ2-1; maybe TRBD1 (5 bases). Germline V gene data show CDR1 as LNHDA and CDR2 as SQIVND (reference sequence). This CDR3 has 11 amino acids. V was trimmed by 9 bases and J by 8 bases, leaving 11 bases between them.

This clone was seen more than once but under ten times. The chain combines TRBV30 with TRBJ2-7; D may be TRBD2 (6 bases). V was cut by 0 bases and J by 0 bases, with 15 bases left in between. Germline loops: CDR1 GTSNPN, CDR2 SVGIG (reference sequence). This CDR3 is built from 16 residues. CDR3 protein: CAWSVPRLAPSYEQYF. The CDR3, as DNA: TGTGCCTGGAGTGTACCCCGGCTAGCGCCCTCCTACGAGCAGTACTTC. Supplemented by reference TRBV30 and TRBJ2-7, the full variable domain reads SQTIHQWPATLVQPVGSPLSLECTVEGTSNPNLYWYRQAAGRGLQLLFYSVGIGQISSEVPQNLSASRPQDRQFILSSKKLLLSDSGFYLCAWSVPRLAPSYEQYFGPGTRLTVT.

V and J are TRBV10-1 and TRBJ2-5; possibly TRBD1 for D (6 bases). Deletions cut 8 bases from V and 7 bases from J, with 20 bases between. The CDR3 spans 14 residues. Germline V gene data show CDR1 as WNHNN and CDR2 as SYGVQD (reference sequence). Here the CDR3 reads CASRPLWGRVTQYF. The CDR3 nucleotides read TGCGCCAGCCGCCCCTTGTGGGGGCGGGTGACCCAGTACTTC.

The chain has TRBV6-2 or TRBV6-3 and TRBJ2-5; TRBD2 might be the D (5 bases). Germline V gene data show CDR1 as MNHEY and CDR2 as SVGEGT. Trimming removed 5 bases from V and 0 bases from J, with 13 bases in between. The CDR3 contains 15 residues. The CDR3 DNA reads as TGTGCCAGCAGTCCAGGTAGCGTTTACCAAGAGACCCAGTACTTC. Protein sequence: CASSPGSVYQETQYF.

The chain couples TRBV27 to TRBJ2-7, with D tentatively TRBD2 (6 bases). The CDR3 contains 15 residues. Germline CDR1 and CDR2: MNHEY and SMNVEV (reference sequence). The V gene lost 3 bases and the J gene lost 0 bases, with 12 bases spanning the gap. The CDR3 DNA sequence: TGTGCCAGCAGTTTCAACGGGAGAAGCTCCTACGAGCAGTACTTC. Translated, it gives CASSFNGRSSYEQYF.